Following are 29 T cell receptor beta chains from one sample sequenced in a study of cytomegalovirus exposure and HLA in healthy donors. 13 Jbeta primers and 60 Vbeta primers were used for the PCR. The protocol was immunoSEQ multiplex PCR, while the TCRdb copy is restricted to in-frame clones and leaves out a portion. Here the sample spans 210,000 or so clones, around 83% being singletons. Sequenced material: PBMCs. These receptors all stem from a girl aged 10 to 17 in good health and CMV-seronegative.

This chain joins TRBV4-2 and TRBJ1-1; D remains ambiguous. Deletions cut 1 base from V and 1 base from J, with 10 bases between. The CDR3 loop spans 15 amino acids. CDR1 and CDR2 from the germline V gene are LGHNA and YNFKEQ. CDR3 in DNA: TGTGCCAGCAGCCAAGTTAACCAGGCGAACACTGAAGCTTTCTTT. This encodes CASSQVNQANTEAFF.

The chain employs TRBV21-1 and TRBJ1-5. TRBV21-1 is a known pseudogene. The CDR3 spans 17 residues. The DNA of the CDR3 is TGTGCCAGCAGCAACCGAGGGATGAACTTTAGCAATCAGCCCCAGCATTTT. Translation: CASSNRGMNFSNQPQHF.

The J gene is TRBJ1-1, the V gene TRBV28; 10 nucleotides line up with TRBD1. V shed 2 bases and J 4 bases; nucleotides not matched to a gene: 7. Germline CDR1 reads MDHEN; CDR2 reads SYDVKM. CDR3 length equals 16 residues. CDR3 DNA: TGTGCCAGCAGTTTAGTCGGACAGGGGGTATTCACTGAAGCTTTCTTT. It is translated as CASSLVGQGVFTEAFF.

The DNA of the CDR3 is TGTGCCTGGAATACTTTAGGACAGGGGGAGACTGAAGCTTTCTTT. Translation gives CAWNTLGQGETEAFF. V and J are TRBV30 and TRBJ1-1; 10 positions match TRBD1. The J segment lost 5 bases and the V segment lost 4 bases, leaving 10 bases of the junction unmatched. CDR1 is GTSNPN, CDR2 SVGIG, per germline (reference sequence). CDR3 length: 15 amino acids.

V is TRBV9 and J is TRBJ2-5; perhaps TRBD2 as D (7 bases). The assigned J gene may be wrong: the sequence end matches TRBJ2-7 better. Germline CDR1 and CDR2: SGDLS and YYNGEE. The CDR3 runs to 16 residues. CDR3 loop: CASSPGEGHPLYEQYF. DNA of the CDR3: TGTGCCAGCAGCCCCGGGGAGGGACACCCTCTTTACGAGCAGTACTTC.

This chain links TRBV28 with TRBJ2-7, with TRBD1 matching 9 bases. The CDR3 is 12 residues long. Trimming cost V 4 bases and J 9 bases; bases outside gene matches: 4. The germline V gene encodes CDR1 MDHEN and CDR2 SYDVKM. The CDR3 is CASSSGQGTQYF. The CDR3 DNA reads TGTGCCAGCAGTTCGGGACAGGGTACGCAGTACTTC.

J is TRBJ2-2 and V is TRBV5-1; TRBD2 agrees at 12 bases. This CDR3 contains 16 residues. CDR1 SGHRS and CDR2 YFSETQ come from the germline V gene. J gave up 7 bases and V 3 bases, and 7 bases lay outside the gene matches. CDR3 sequence reads: CASSWPSGRAVGELFF. The CDR3, as DNA: TGCGCCAGCAGCTGGCCTAGCGGGAGGGCGGTCGGGGAGCTGTTTTTT.

The genes are TRBV4-1 and TRBJ1-3, with D tentatively TRBD1 (5 bases). Germline V gives CDR1 MGHRA, CDR2 YSYEKL. Trimming removed 2 bases from V and 4 bases from J, with 9 bases in between. The CDR3 is 14 amino acids. The chain's CDR3 is CASSQTSGGNTIYF. Written as DNA, the CDR3 is TGCGCCAGCAGCCAAACGTCAGGGGGAAACACCATATATTTT.

The CDR3 loop reads CASSWDRGLKDYGYTF. The DNA for the CDR3 is TGCGCCAGCAGCTGGGACAGGGGGCTTAAAGACTATGGCTACACCTTC. J is TRBJ1-2 and V is TRBV5-1; 12 bases are a match to TRBD1. Germline V CDR1 and CDR2: SGHRS, YFSETQ. Trimming removed 3 bases from V and 3 bases from J; junction bases left unmatched: 6. The CDR3 runs 16 residues.

The chain recombines TRBV14 with TRBJ1-1; D is unresolved. CDR3 length: 12 amino acids. Trimming shortened V by 1 base and J by 5 bases, and 5 bases separated the two germline ends. Germline CDR1 SGHDN, CDR2 FVKESK. CDR3 in DNA: TGTGCCAGCAGCCAAGTCGGTACTGAAGCTTTCTTT. Its translation: CASSQVGTEAFF.

In its sample, this clone was seen a few times. The chain combines TRBV4-3 with TRBJ1-4, with 11 bases identical to TRBD1. This CDR3 is 16 amino acids long. The J segment lost 8 bases and the V segment lost 0 bases, leaving 5 bases of the junction unmatched. Germline loops: CDR1 LGHNA, CDR2 YSLEER. CDR3 DNA sequence: TGCGCCAGCAGCCAAGAAAGGACAGGGGGCGTCGAAAAACTGTTTTTT. Protein sequence: CASSQERTGGVEKLFF.

The gene calls are TRBV6-8 and TRBJ1-4, with 8 positions matching TRBD1. The CDR3 loop spans 15 amino acids. The junction had 2 bases not matched to a gene; V was cut back by 0 bases and J by 5 bases. The germline gives CDR1 MNHGY, CDR2 SAAAGT. The CDR3 reads CASSYSDRVNEKLFF. In nucleotides, the CDR3 is TGTGCCAGCAGTTACTCGGACAGGGTGAATGAAAAACTGTTTTTT.

CDR3 DNA: TGTGCCAGCAGATCCCAGGGCGGAGACGAGCAGTACTTC. It translates to CASRSQGGDEQYF. V gene TRBV27 combines with J gene TRBJ2-7, with D possibly TRBD1 on 5 matching bases. The CDR3 covers 13 residues. The ends were cut back, 6 bases at V and 5 bases at J, with 14 bases in the middle. Germline V gene data show CDR1 as MNHEY and CDR2 as SMNVEV (reference sequence).

This chain joins TRBV18 and TRBJ1-3, with D possibly TRBD1 on 5 matching bases. Trimming left V 3 bases short and J 0 bases short, with 12 bases between. This CDR3 spans 16 amino acids. Germline V CDR1 and CDR2: KGHSH, LQKENI. CDR3 loop: CASSPLDSTSGNTIYF. In DNA, the CDR3 is TGTGCCAGCTCACCCCTCGACAGTACCTCTGGAAACACCATATATTTT.

The chain employs TRBV6-4 and TRBJ1-6; no clear D gene. The CDR3 is 17 amino acids. The germline gives CDR1 MRHNA, CDR2 SNTAGT. Trimming cost V 7 bases and J 4 bases, with 20 bases left between them. The DNA of the CDR3 is TGTGCCAGCACCTTGGACTCGACAAGCGGATATAATTCACCCCTCCACTTT. This sequence encodes CASTLDSTSGYNSPLHF.

Written as DNA, the CDR3 is TGTGCCAGCAGTTTAATGGGTGGGAGGGGAGAGGAAAAACTGTTTTTT. Translated, it gives CASSLMGGRGEEKLFF. V and J are TRBV28 and TRBJ1-4; D may be TRBD1 (5 bases). The CDR3 extends over 16 amino acids. V lost 2 bases to trimming and J lost 8 bases, with 18 bases between them. Per germline, CDR1 MDHEN and CDR2 SYDVKM.

The genes are TRBV2 and TRBJ1-1; 9 bases match TRBD1. J was trimmed by 6 bases and V by 7 bases; bases with no gene match: 12. CDR3 size: 15 residues. CDR1 is SNHLY, CDR2 FYNNEI, per germline. DNA for the CDR3: TGTGCCAGCAAATTACCGGGACAGGGTCAACCTGAAGCTTTCTTT. It specifies CASKLPGQGQPEAFF.

The chain links TRBV2 to TRBJ2-3, with 9 bases matching TRBD2. The CDR3 contains 16 residues. The germline V gene encodes CDR1 SNHLY and CDR2 FYNNEI. The J segment lost 4 bases and the V segment lost 8 bases, leaving 13 bases of the junction unmatched. The CDR3 loop is CASYYPGLAVADTQYF. The CDR3 coding sequence is TGTGCCAGCTACTATCCGGGACTAGCTGTCGCAGATACGCAGTATTTT.

This sequence joins TRBV5-4 and TRBJ2-7, with D unresolved. The CDR3 has 14 residues. V lost 3 bases and J lost 3, with 13 bases in between. Germline loops: CDR1 SGHNT, CDR2 YYREEE (reference sequence). CDR3 nucleotides: TGTGCCAGCAGCTCCTCTTCTTTCCGCTACGAGCAGTACTTC. Translating it yields CASSSSSFRYEQYF.

The J gene is TRBJ1-5, the V gene TRBV2; D may be TRBD1 (5 bases). CDR1 and CDR2 (germline): SNHLY, FYNNEI. The CDR3 runs to 13 residues. Trimming took off 1 base at V and 5 bases at J, with 6 bases between the two ends. In nucleotides, the CDR3 is TGTGCCAGCAGTGAAGGGGGGGATCAGCCCCAGCATTTT. Translating gives CASSEGGDQPQHF.

The chain carries TRBV18 and TRBJ2-1; TRBD2 matches at 12 bases. This CDR3 is built from 17 residues. Germline assignment: CDR1 KGHSH and CDR2 LQKENI. V was clipped by 1 base and J by 4 bases; unmatched bases: 5. DNA of the CDR3: TGTGCCAGCTCACCACTTACTGGACTAGCGGGATACAATGAGCAGTTCTTC. Its protein is CASSPLTGLAGYNEQFF.

The V call is TRBV5-8, the J call TRBJ1-5; D gene unclear. The length of the CDR3 is 14 residues. Per germline, CDR1 SGHTS and CDR2 YDEGEE. V was pared by 1 base and J by 1 base, with 6 bases between. The CDR3 coding sequence is TGTGCCAGCAGCTTGTTCATGAGCAATCAGCCCCAGCATTTT. Encoded protein: CASSLFMSNQPQHF.

The chain is built from TRBV18 and TRBJ2-5; D is uncertain. This CDR3 region has 12 residues. V shed 2 bases and J shed 6 bases, with 7 bases lying between them. CDR1 and CDR2 (germline): KGHSH, LQKENI. The DNA of the CDR3 is TGTGCCAGCTCACCAGAGAGTAAGACCCAGTACTTC. Translation gives CASSPESKTQYF.

The rearrangement joins TRBV9 to TRBJ1-2; TRBD1 agrees at 10 bases. The junction had 6 bases not matched to a gene; V was cut back by 2 bases and J by 8 bases. The CDR3 loop spans 14 amino acids. Germline V gives CDR1 SGDLS, CDR2 YYNGEE. This CDR3 reads CASSVRATGGGYTF. The CDR3 nucleotides read TGTGCCAGCAGCGTCCGAGCGACAGGGGGCGGCTACACCTTC. Complete variable domain (other parts from reference TRBV9 and TRBJ1-2): DSGVTQTPKHLITATGQRVTLRCSPRSGDLSVYWYQQSLDQGLQFLIQYYNGEERAKGNILERFSAQQFPDLHSELNLSSLELGDSALYFCASSVRATGGGYTFGSGTRLTVV.

This clone was observed a handful of times. The V and J genes are TRBV7-9 and TRBJ1-1; D is ambiguous. There are 15 residues in the CDR3. The V end was cut by 3 bases, the J end by 3 bases, with 14 bases between. The V gene's germline CDR1 is SEHNR and CDR2 FQNEAQ (reference sequence). The CDR3 nucleotides read TGTGCCAGCAGCTTGTTAAACACGGGAGACACTGAAGCTTTCTTT. Protein: CASSLLNTGDTEAFF.

This clone appeared once. The CDR3 protein is CATFPGVSTEAFF. The CDR3 DNA reads TGCGCCACCTTTCCCGGGGTGAGCACTGAAGCTTTCTTT. The rearrangement joins TRBV10-2 to TRBJ1-1; D is ambiguous. CDR3 size: 13 residues. Germline CDR1 and CDR2: WSHSY and SAAADI. Trimming took off 10 bases at V and 4 bases at J, with 16 bases between the two ends.

CDR3 in amino acids: CASSEATGQGNKEQYF. CDR3 bases: TGTGCCAGCAGTGAAGCTACGGGACAGGGGAATAAGGAGCAGTACTTC. V and J are TRBV6-1 and TRBJ2-7, with 10 positions matching TRBD1. This CDR3 has 16 residues. V was clipped by 0 bases and J by 7 bases; unmatched bases: 9. CDR1 and CDR2 (germline): MNHNS, SASEGT.

The J gene is TRBJ2-1, the V gene TRBV10-3; D uncertain. This CDR3 is built from 13 residues. Germline V gene lookup returns CDR1 ENHRY and CDR2 SYGVKD. Deletions cut 0 bases from V and 8 bases from J, with 8 bases between. CDR3 DNA sequence: TGTGCCATCAGTGAGTCCGTTCGCGATGAGCAGTTCTTC. It yields the protein CAISESVRDEQFF.

This clone is a singleton in its sample. The V and J genes are TRBV15 and TRBJ1-5; no firm D call. V shed 8 bases and J shed 3 bases, with 8 bases lying between them. Germline loops: CDR1 LNHNV, CDR2 YYDKDF (reference sequence). The CDR3 is 12 residues long. For the CDR3, the DNA is TGTGCCACCGCGCCGGTCAATCAGCCCCAGCATTTT. This encodes CATAPVNQPQHF.